These 29 T cell receptor beta chains were sequenced from one sample in a study of tumor and adjacent non-tumor tissue in lung cancer. The template was RNA from unsorted bulk tissue. The normal lung tissue was taken more than 3 cm from the tumor edge. Three rounds of nested PCR, following a modified ARM-PCR protocol, produced the TCRbeta library. A single record per CDR3 protein comes from TCRdb applying MiXCR to the multiplex PCR reads. The table includes more than 45,000 distinct CDR3 sequences, just under 75% detected once. The sample was distant non-tumor lung tissue. The receptor source for this set is a woman in her fifties or sixties with non-small cell lung cancer.

To note about this clonotype: The germline gene is not matched at one end of the junction; a read error may be the cause. V is TRBV29-1 and J is TRBJ1-2; D is unresolved. CDR3 length: 16 residues. Germline assignment: CDR1 SQVTM and CDR2 ANQGSEA. The CDR3, as DNA: TGCAGCGTTGAGCTACTTGCCCGACACGATAACTATGCCTACACCTTC. Translating it yields CSVELLARHDNYAYTF.

Concerning this clonotype: Given the absence of the conserved phenylalanine or tryptophan at the CDR3 end, a read error is likely. The gene calls are TRBV6-2 or TRBV6-3 and TRBJ1-1, with TRBD1 as a possible D gene (6 bases). CDR1 and CDR2 from the germline V gene are MNHEY and SVGEGT. The CDR3 is 15 amino acids. The CDR3 bases are TGTGCCAGGAGTTCCCGGGGGGGGCGCAATACTGAAGCTTTCTCT. This sequence encodes CARSSRGGRNTEAFS.

On this clonotype itself: The germline gene is not matched at one end of the junction; a read error may be the cause. V usage is TRBV4-1 and J usage is TRBJ2-7; TRBD2 matches 11 bases. The CDR3 has 15 amino acids. The germline gives CDR1 MGHRA, CDR2 YSYEKL. CDR3 region: CAISQTSGRLYEQYF. CDR3 DNA sequence: TGCGCCATCAGCCAAACTAGCGGGAGACTATACGAGCAGTACTTC.

Remarks on this clonotype: A junction end diverges from the germline sequence, so it may reflect a read error. The chain joins TRBV6-2 or TRBV6-3 to TRBJ2-1, with 7 bases lining up with TRBD2. The CDR3 has 22 amino acids. From germline, CDR1 is MNHEY and CDR2 SVGEGT. The CDR3 region is CANSYSISGLAAVSRGYNEQFF. The CDR3 DNA is TGTGCCAACAGTTACTCGATCTCCGGCCTAGCGGCAGTTTCCCGCGGCTACAATGAGCAGTTCTTC.

This chain connects TRBV4-3 to TRBJ2-2, with D possibly TRBD1 on 5 matching bases. Germline-derived CDR1 and CDR2 are LGHNA and YSLEER. V shed 8 bases and J shed 1 base, with 14 bases lying between them. CDR3 length equals 15 residues. The CDR3 reads CASGQGELNTGELFF. The CDR3 nucleotides are TGCGCCAGCGGGCAGGGCGAACTGAACACCGGGGAGCTGTTTTTT.

In regard to this clonotype: Because it lacks the conserved phenylalanine or tryptophan at the end, this CDR3 is likely a read error. Because the CDR3's place on the DNA is in doubt, the DNA is left out and the CDR3 is given as listed by TCRdb. This chain connects TRBV4-1 to TRBJ1-1; TRBD1 is taken as the D call from the table, unchecked against the DNA. CDR1 and CDR2 from the germline V gene are MGHRA and YSYEKL. The CDR3 spans 15 amino acids, including both terminal residues. The CDR3: CTSSQGQGAKAEAII.

As concerns this clonotype: This may stem from a read error, because a much larger clone lies one nucleotide away. The missing conserved phenylalanine or tryptophan at the end of this CDR3 makes a read error likely. The V gene is TRBV28, the J gene TRBJ2-3, with 9 bases matching TRBD2. CDR1 is MDHEN, CDR2 SYDVKM, per germline. Unmatched junction bases numbered 1, after V lost 3 bases and J lost 3 bases. CDR3 length equals 14 residues. CDR3 nucleotide sequence: TGTGCCAGCAGTTTTCTAGCGGGGACAGATACGCAGTATATT. This codes for CASSFLAGTDTQYI.

This clonotype has just one count. This sequence joins TRBV6-2 or TRBV6-3 and TRBJ2-1; TRBD2 aligns across 8 bases. Germline assignment: CDR1 MNHEY and CDR2 SVGEGT. The CDR3 has 16 residues. J lost 3 bases, V lost 5 bases, and 9 bases had no gene match. CDR3 protein: CASSRLQGLDYNEQFF. As DNA, the CDR3 is TGTGCCAGCAGTCGCCTACAGGGACTAGACTACAATGAGCAGTTCTTC.

The rearrangement links TRBV6-6 to TRBJ1-6; TRBD1 matches at 7 bases. Germline CDR1 MNHNY, CDR2 SVGAGI (reference sequence). The CDR3 runs 16 residues. Here the CDR3 reads CISTFTSGQYNSPLHF. Here the CDR3 DNA reads TGTATCAGCACATTTACTTCGGGACAGTATAATTCACCCCTCCACTTT.

Details on this clonotype: This may be a read error, as it is one base from a much larger clone. This sequence joins TRBV5-1 and TRBJ1-1; D remains unclear. This CDR3 contains 13 residues. Germline-derived CDR1 and CDR2 are SGHRS and YFSETQ. Trimming pared 5 bases from V and 2 bases from J, leaving 10 bases between. This CDR3 is CASRESPNTEAFF. CDR3 DNA: TGCGCCAGCAGGGAATCACCAAACACTGAAGCTTTCTTT.

A remark on this clonotype: One end of the junction fails to match germline, which may point to a read error. The chain uses TRBV6-5 and TRBJ2-5; 8 bases fit TRBD2. This CDR3 is 16 amino acids long. Germline CDR1 reads MNHEY; CDR2 reads SVGAGI. The CDR3 bases are TGTGCCCGCAGTCCCATAGCCAGCGGGAGTGGAGAGACCCAGTACTTC. This translates into CARSPIASGSGETQYF.

The chain couples TRBV6-6 to TRBJ1-2; no clear D gene. CDR1 is MNHNY and CDR2 is SVGAGI in the germline V gene (reference sequence). Trimming removed 3 bases at V and 0 bases at J, with 14 bases between. This CDR3 has 16 amino acids. The CDR3 spells CASSYENVATNYGYTF. CDR3 bases: TGTGCCAGCAGTTATGAAAACGTGGCGACTAACTATGGCTACACCTTC.

Remarks on this clonotype: The junction departs from the called germline gene at one end, perhaps through a read error. The rearrangement uses TRBV28 and TRBJ1-4; the D gene is possibly TRBD1 (5 bases). Per the germline V gene, CDR1 is MDHEN and CDR2 is SYDVKM. The CDR3 consists of 14 residues. The CDR3 nucleotides read TGTGCCAGCAGTTTAATTGGGGGGAGAGAAAAACTGACTTTT. Its protein product is CASSLIGGREKLTF.

The chain uses TRBV5-1 and TRBJ1-5; possibly TRBD1 for D (5 bases). Germline CDR1 SGHRS, CDR2 YFSETQ. V lost 3 bases, J lost 7 bases, and 17 bases lay in between. The CDR3 consists of 15 residues. CDR3 protein: CASSSGDWENQPQHF. Written as DNA, the CDR3 is TGCGCCAGCAGCTCTGGGGACTGGGAGAACCAGCCCCAGCATTTT.

A word on this clonotype: One end of the junction fails to match germline, which may point to a read error. The chain couples TRBV4-3 to TRBJ2-4, with a weak D call TRBD2 (5 bases). Germline loops: CDR1 LGHNA, CDR2 YSLEER. The CDR3 consists of 15 residues. CDR3 DNA sequence: TGCGCCAGTAGCTTGGGGAGCGGTGAGAGAAACATTCAATACTTC. As protein: CASSLGSGERNIQYF.

Concerning this clonotype: A much larger clone sits a single nucleotide away, making a read error possible. The V gene is TRBV20-1, the J gene TRBJ2-7; D remains ambiguous. The CDR3 spans 14 residues. In germline, CDR1 is DFQATT, CDR2 SNEGSKA (reference sequence). Trimming stripped 3 bases from V and 1 base from J, with 13 bases between. The CDR3 sequence: CSASENGDSYEQYF. The CDR3 region has the DNA TGCAGTGCTAGCGAGAATGGGGATTCCTACGAGCAGTACTTC.

A remark on this clonotype: The conserved closing phenylalanine or tryptophan is absent in this CDR3, likely reflecting a read error. The V gene is TRBV6-5, the J gene TRBJ2-5; no clear D gene. The CDR3 covers 15 residues. Germline lookup yields CDR1 MNHEY and CDR2 SVGAGI. The germline V and J ends were trimmed by 2 bases and 4 bases, with 14 bases remaining between them. The CDR3 nucleotides read TGTGCCAGCAGTTACCGTGACACCTCTAGAGAGACCCAGTACCTC. Translated, it gives CASSYRDTSRETQYL.

As for this clonotype: No conserved phenylalanine or tryptophan is present at the end of the CDR3, so a read error is the likely explanation. The chain links TRBV29-1 to TRBJ1-1; tentatively, D is TRBD1 (5 bases). CDR3 size: 12 residues. Germline V gene sequence: CDR1 SQVTM, CDR2 ANQGSEA. In DNA form, the CDR3 reads TGCAGCGTGCTCCCAGGGAACATTGAAGCTTTCTCT. Protein product: CSVLPGNIEAFS.

The V call is TRBV5-6, the J call TRBJ2-1; 10 positions match TRBD2. Germline CDR1 and CDR2: SGHDT and YYEEEE. The V segment lost 1 base and the J segment 15 bases; nucleotides outside the gene matches: 19. The CDR3 contains 17 residues. This CDR3 is CASSLLSSGGAWNGMFF. DNA of the CDR3: TGTGCCAGCAGCTTGTTATCCAGCGGGGGGGCGTGGAATGGGATGTTCTTC.

Of note for this clonotype: A junction boundary mismatches the germline segment, possibly from a read error. CDR3 nucleotide sequence: TGCGTCAGCAGCCAAGCATCGGGACCAGCGGGAGGGAATGAGCAGTTCTTC. This gives the protein CVSSQASGPAGGNEQFF. The chain links TRBV4-3 to TRBJ2-1; 10 bases agree with TRBD2. This CDR3 comprises 17 residues. Germline V gives CDR1 LGHNA, CDR2 YSLEER.

Turning to this clonotype: This may stem from a read error, because a much larger clone lies one nucleotide away. V and J are TRBV4-1 and TRBJ1-1; maybe TRBD1 (5 bases). This CDR3 has 15 amino acids. CDR1 and CDR2 from the germline V gene are MGHRA and YSYEKL. This chain's CDR3 is CASSQGRDRNIETFF. Here the CDR3 DNA reads TGCGCCAGCAGCCAAGGCCGGGACCGAAACATTGAAACTTTCTTT.

The count of this clonotype is one. This CDR3 fails to terminate in the conserved phenylalanine or tryptophan, so it likely reflects a read error. This sequence joins TRBV4-3 and TRBJ2-7, with D possibly being TRBD2 (5 bases). V was pared by 0 bases and J by 9 bases, with 18 bases between. The length of the CDR3 is 15 residues. The germline V gene encodes CDR1 LGHNA and CDR2 YSLEER. The CDR3 sequence is CASSQDRQESAGQYL. CDR3 DNA: TGCGCCAGCAGCCAAGACCGGCAGGAGTCTGCGGGGCAGTACCTC.

J is TRBJ2-5 and V is TRBV15; D might be TRBD2 (5 bases). Per the germline V gene, CDR1 is LNHNV and CDR2 is YYDKDF (reference sequence). Trimming took off 3 bases at V and 6 bases at J, with 11 bases between the two ends. This CDR3 has 13 residues. Written as DNA, the CDR3 is TGTGCCACCAGCAGTGGTTCCGGGAAGACCCAGTACTTC. This gives the protein CATSSGSGKTQYF. Drawing the rest from reference TRBV15 and TRBJ2-5, the complete variable domain is DAMVIQNPRYQVTQFGKPVTLSCSQTLNHNVMYWYQQKSSQAPKLLFHYYDKDFNNEADTPDNFQSRRPNTSFCFLDIRSPGLGDTAMYLCATSSGSGKTQYFGPGTRLLVL.

As to this clonotype: A read error is likely, as this CDR3 ends without the conserved phenylalanine or tryptophan. This chain connects TRBV6-5 to TRBJ2-7; tentative D call: TRBD1 (6 bases). CDR1 MNHEY and CDR2 SVGAGI come from the germline V gene. The CDR3 length is 15 residues. V was shortened by 8 bases and J by 4 bases, with 21 bases between the two germline ends. CDR3 loop: CASAPDLDRRYEQYL. CDR3 sequence (DNA): TGTGCCAGCGCACCAGACCTCGACAGGAGGTACGAGCAGTACCTC.

The chain uses TRBV6-2 or TRBV6-3 and TRBJ2-7; D not resolved. The CDR3 has 10 residues. V was clipped by 8 bases and J by 9 bases, with 11 bases between them. CDR1 is MNHEY and CDR2 is SVGEGT in the germline V gene. The CDR3 sequence: CASGTYTQYF. The CDR3 nucleotides read TGTGCCAGCGGAACCTACACGCAGTACTTC.

This clonotype has ten or more counts. The chain has TRBV6-2 or TRBV6-3 and TRBJ2-3; D may match TRBD1 or TRBD2 (5 bases each). Per the germline V gene, CDR1 is MNHEY and CDR2 is SVGEGT. Trimming pared 4 bases from V and 3 bases from J, leaving 14 bases between. CDR3 length equals 15 residues. The CDR3 bases are TGTGCCAGCAGTTTACGACCGGGGCAGACAGATACGCAGTATTTT. Its translation is CASSLRPGQTDTQYF.

A remark on this clonotype: One end of the junction varies from germline; a read error may be responsible. The chain has TRBV6-1 and TRBJ1-2, with 9 bases aligning to TRBD1. CDR3 length equals 15 residues. Germline V lookup: CDR1 MNHNS, CDR2 SASEGT. Here the CDR3 DNA reads TGTGCCGGCAGTGATCGGGACAGGGCACACTATGGCTACACCTTC. Protein: CAGSDRDRAHYGYTF.

Remarks on this clonotype: Relative to the germline gene, one junction end is altered; a read error may explain this. The V and J genes are TRBV6-2 or TRBV6-3 and TRBJ2-2, with TRBD2 as a possible D gene (5 bases). This CDR3 has 17 residues. Germline assignment: CDR1 MNHEY and CDR2 SVGEGT. The DNA of the CDR3 is TGTGACAGCAGTTACACCCAACAGAGGACCAACACCGGGGAGCTGTTTTTC. Its translation: CDSSYTQQRTNTGELFF.

The chain combines TRBV6-2 or TRBV6-3 with TRBJ2-5, with no clear D. The V end was cut by 4 bases, the J end by 4 bases, with 13 bases between. The CDR3 sequence is 14 residues long. The germline gives CDR1 MNHEY, CDR2 SVGEGT. The CDR3 bases are TGTGCCAGCAGTTTTACTGGTTCCCTAGAGACCCAGTACTTC. Protein sequence: CASSFTGSLETQYF.